A single sample gave rise to the 23 T cell receptor beta chains below, sequenced in a study of Graves' ophthalmopathy and Graves' hyperthyroidism. Researchers took RNA transcripts and amplified TCR beta CDR3 regions from them. The first round was an RT-PCR with HTBI primers, and the second round was a multiplex PCR. TCRdb re-analysed the multiplex PCR reads in MiXCR, keeping a single row per CDR3 protein. Here the sample spans under 350,000 distinct CDR3 sequences, 17% being singletons. Sequencing was performed on peripheral blood. Receptor source: an adult man with Graves' ophthalmopathy.

This clonotype appeared many times. The chain combines TRBV20-1 with TRBJ2-5, with TRBD2 matching 8 bases. V trimming: 0 bases; J trimming: 1 base; junction bases outside the gene matches: 4. This CDR3 is 15 amino acids long. CDR1 DFQATT and CDR2 SNEGSKA come from the germline V gene (reference sequence). CDR3: CSARDALAVQETQYF. CDR3 bases: TGCAGTGCTAGAGATGCACTAGCGGTCCAAGAGACCCAGTACTTC.

This clonotype was seen ten or more times. A junction boundary mismatches the germline segment, possibly from a read error. The chain links TRBV10-3 to TRBJ1-5; perhaps TRBD1 as D (6 bases). The CDR3 runs 14 residues. Germline CDR1 is ENHRY and CDR2 is SYGVKD. The CDR3 is CAIRRGGSNQPQHF. CDR3 sequence (DNA): TGTGCTATCAGGAGGGGGGGTAGCAATCAGCCCCAGCATTTT.

Many counts were recorded for this clonotype. The chain uses TRBV30 and TRBJ1-2, with D uncertain. Trimming pared 0 bases from V and 2 bases from J, leaving 7 bases between. This CDR3 contains 13 residues. CDR1 is GTSNPN, CDR2 SVGIG, per germline (reference sequence). The CDR3 loop reads CAWSVQLNYGYTF. CDR3 in DNA: TGTGCCTGGAGTGTACAACTAAACTATGGCTACACCTTC.

This clonotype showed up many times. The rearrangement uses TRBV12-3 or TRBV12-4 and TRBJ2-7, with a weak D call TRBD1 (6 bases). V lost 3 bases and J lost 2, with 11 bases in between. There are 14 residues in the CDR3. The CDR3 sequence: CASSFRDTAYEQYF. CDR3 in DNA: TGTGCCAGCAGTTTCCGGGACACAGCCTACGAGCAGTACTTC.

This clonotype was counted at least ten times. The chain recombines TRBV6-5 with TRBJ2-7, with D perhaps assigned TRBD1 or TRBD2 (5 bases each). This CDR3 comprises 15 residues. In germline, CDR1 is MNHEY, CDR2 SVGAGI. V was trimmed by 6 bases and J by 1 base, leaving 16 bases between them. CDR3 coding DNA: TGTGCCAGCAGCGCTACCGGGACCCTATCCTACGAGCAGTACTTC. As protein: CASSATGTLSYEQYF.

This clonotype was found many times. The CDR3 DNA reads TGTGCCAGCAAGAAAACAGGGGGCATCACTGAAGCTTTCTTT. Translated, it gives CASKKTGGITEAFF. This rearrangement joins TRBV2 to TRBJ1-1; 9 positions agree with TRBD1. The CDR3 is made up of 14 amino acids. The ends lost 7 bases at V and 4 bases at J; junction bases unmatched: 7. From germline, CDR1 is SNHLY and CDR2 FYNNEI.

In this sample, this clonotype turned up many times. V usage is TRBV19 and J usage is TRBJ2-7; 7 bases fit TRBD1. From germline, CDR1 is LNHDA and CDR2 SQIVND (reference sequence). This CDR3 is 14 amino acids long. Unmatched junction bases numbered 5, after V lost 4 bases and J lost 2 bases. The CDR3 loop reads CASSTGGPTYEQYF. CDR3 nucleotides: TGTGCCAGTAGTACAGGGGGTCCTACCTACGAGCAGTACTTC.

This clonotype was observed a single time. This rearrangement joins TRBV12-3 or TRBV12-4 to TRBJ2-4; perhaps TRBD2 as D (6 bases). CDR3 length: 15 amino acids. V lost 5 bases, J lost 8 bases, and 19 bases lay in between. CDR3 amino acids: CASSPREPRGDIQYF. In nucleotides, the CDR3 is TGTGCCAGCAGTCCCCGGGAGCCACGAGGGGACATTCAGTACTTC.

This clonotype turned up a few times. The chain links TRBV20-1 to TRBJ2-5, with TRBD2 as a possible D gene (8 bases). The CDR3 has 16 amino acids. Germline V gene data show CDR1 as DFQATT and CDR2 as SNEGSKA (reference sequence). V lost 3 bases and J 0 bases, leaving 17 bases between the germline ends. CDR3 DNA sequence: TGCAGTGCTAGCGGGGGGGTAGGGGGCTACCAAGAGACCCAGTACTTC. Translation: CSASGGVGGYQETQYF.

This clonotype occurred many times. Written as DNA, the CDR3 is TGTGCCTGGCAGACAGTGAACACTGAAGCTTTCTTT. This codes for CAWQTVNTEAFF. The chain recombines TRBV30 with TRBJ1-1, with a weak D call TRBD1 (5 bases). CDR3 length equals 12 residues. V was clipped by 5 bases and J by 0 bases, with 7 bases between them. The germline V gene encodes CDR1 GTSNPN and CDR2 SVGIG (reference sequence).

At least ten counts were recorded for this clonotype. The chain joins TRBV28 to TRBJ2-7; possibly TRBD1 for D (6 bases). Germline V lookup: CDR1 MDHEN, CDR2 SYDVKM. The CDR3 is made up of 17 amino acids. Trimming took off 1 base at V and 3 bases at J, with 19 bases between the two ends. Here the CDR3 reads CASSLSPGQLVFYEQYF. CDR3 coding DNA: TGTGCCAGCAGTTTATCTCCTGGACAGTTAGTATTCTACGAGCAGTACTTC. Filled out from reference TRBV28 and TRBJ2-7, the complete variable domain reads DVKVTQSSRYLVKRTGEKVFLECVQDMDHENMFWYRQDPGLGLRLIYFSYDVKMKEKGDIPEGYSVSREKKERFSLILESASTNQTSMYLCASSLSPGQLVFYEQYFGPGTRLTVT.

This clonotype was counted many times. The chain carries TRBV4-3 and TRBJ2-2, with 7 bases identical to TRBD1. V gave up 0 bases and J gave up 6 bases; unmatched junction bases: 7. The V gene's germline CDR1 is LGHNA and CDR2 YSLEER. CDR3 length: 16 residues. The CDR3 reads CASSQDVQQGSGELFF. In nucleotides, the CDR3 is TGCGCCAGCAGCCAAGATGTCCAACAGGGGTCCGGGGAGCTGTTTTTT.

On this clonotype itself: A much more abundant neighbour one base away suggests this may be a read error. The genes are TRBV12-3 or TRBV12-4 and TRBJ2-5; D is unresolved. This CDR3 spans 13 amino acids. Trimming removed 3 bases from V and 5 bases from J, with 10 bases in between. The CDR3 protein is CASSFLDRETQYF. The CDR3 bases are TGTGCCAGCAGTTTCTTGGATCGCGAGACCCAGTACTTC.

This clonotype was counted ten times or more. The chain is built from TRBV4-1 and TRBJ2-7; tentatively, D is TRBD2 (7 bases). The CDR3 spans 16 residues. V lost 4 bases and J 3 bases, leaving 19 bases between the germline ends. CDR1 is MGHRA and CDR2 is YSYEKL in the germline V gene. CDR3 in amino acids: CASSLGGGAWDYEQYF. As DNA, the CDR3 is TGCGCCAGCAGCCTAGGGGGGGGGGCCTGGGACTACGAGCAGTACTTC.

This clonotype was seen at least ten times. This sequence joins TRBV4-1 and TRBJ2-1; D uncertain. Trimming pared 5 bases from V and 0 bases from J, leaving 8 bases between. The CDR3 runs 14 residues. Germline V gene lookup returns CDR1 MGHRA and CDR2 YSYEKL. As DNA, the CDR3 is TGCGCCAGCAGCTCCCGCAGCTCCTACAATGAGCAGTTCTTC. Translating it yields CASSSRSSYNEQFF.

This clonotype appeared many times. The rearrangement uses TRBV20-1 and TRBJ1-1; weak D call: TRBD1 (5 bases). The CDR3 is made up of 15 amino acids. Between the trimmed V and J ends, which lost 0 bases and 1 base, there was a span of 12 bases. CDR1 and CDR2 (germline): DFQATT, SNEGSKA (reference sequence). DNA of the CDR3: TGCAGTGCTAGAGATAGGGGCCGGTGGAACACTGAAGCTTTCTTT. As protein: CSARDRGRWNTEAFF.

This chain connects TRBV12-3 or TRBV12-4 to TRBJ2-7; 7 positions match TRBD1. CDR3 length equals 16 residues. V was clipped by 6 bases and J by 2 bases; unmatched bases: 13. The CDR3 DNA is TGTGCCAGCAGGCAACAGGGGCCCCGAACAACCTACGAGCAGTACTTC. It specifies CASRQQGPRTTYEQYF.

This clonotype has ten or more counts. A much bigger clone sits one base away, suggesting this may be a read error. The J gene is TRBJ1-2, the V gene TRBV12-3 or TRBV12-4, with TRBD1 matching 10 bases. The CDR3 loop spans 17 amino acids. The chain's CDR3 is CAGSMKRTGGKLYGYTF. The CDR3 region has the DNA TGTGCCGGCAGTATGAAGCGGACAGGGGGTAAACTCTATGGCTACACCTTC.

The sample holds many counts of this clonotype. One end of the junction fails to match germline, which may point to a read error. The chain couples TRBV6-2 or TRBV6-3 to TRBJ2-7, with a tentative D call TRBD2 (5 bases). The CDR3 covers 12 residues. From germline, CDR1 is MNHEY and CDR2 SVGEGT. The CDR3 DNA reads TGTGCCAGCGGTGAGGGAACCTACGGGCAGTACTTC. Protein: CASGEGTYGQYF.

The chain has TRBV5-1 and TRBJ1-5, with no clear D. V was pared by 0 bases and J by 5 bases, with 9 bases between. The length of the CDR3 is 14 residues. Germline V gene data show CDR1 as SGHRS and CDR2 as YFSETQ. Written as DNA, the CDR3 is TGCGCCAGCAGCTTGGTGCCGGGGTATCAGCCCCAGCATTTT. Translated: CASSLVPGYQPQHF. The variable domain in full, with the rest retrieved from reference TRBV5-1 and TRBJ1-5, is KAGVTQTPRYLIKTRGQQVTLSCSPISGHRSVSWYQQTPGQGLQFLFEYFSETQRNKGNFPGRFSGRQFSNSRSEMNVSTLELGDSALYLCASSLVPGYQPQHFGDGTRLSIL.

This clonotype occurred many times. The V call is TRBV12-3 or TRBV12-4, the J call TRBJ1-3; D call uncertain. V was shortened by 2 bases and J by 1 base, with 6 bases between the two germline ends. The CDR3 consists of 14 residues. This CDR3 reads CASSLRESGNTIYF. The CDR3 region has the DNA TGTGCCAGCAGTTTAAGGGAATCTGGAAACACCATATATTTT.

There are many counts of this clonotype. The CDR3 DNA follows: TGCAGCGCCGGACTGGTAGGGAACACTGAAGCTTTCTTT. Protein product: CSAGLVGNTEAFF. The rearrangement uses TRBV29-1 and TRBJ1-1; D remains unclear. The germline gives CDR1 SQVTM, CDR2 ANQGSEA. V lost 7 bases, J lost 1 base, and 13 bases lay in between. The CDR3 covers 13 residues. The full variable domain, its missing parts supplied by reference TRBV29-1 and TRBJ1-1, is SAVISQKPSRDICQRGTSLTIQCQVDSQVTMMFWYRQQPGQSLTLIATANQGSEATYESGFVIDKFPISRPNLTFSTLTVSNMSPEDSSIYLCSAGLVGNTEAFFGQGTRLTVV.

This clonotype was seen at least ten times. The chain has TRBV7-8 and TRBJ1-6, with 11 bases matching TRBD1. The CDR3 runs 16 residues. Germline V CDR1 and CDR2: SGHVS, FQNEAQ. With 4 bases clipped from V and 7 bases from J, the junction kept 6 bases outside the gene matches. CDR3 nucleotides: TGTGCCAGCAGCTCGTACGGGACAGGGGGAAATTCACCCCTCCACTTT. It yields the protein CASSSYGTGGNSPLHF.